The clone carrying this TCR beta chain has at least ten counts. The antigen is unknown. The data derive from a study of early T cells in non-severe SARS-CoV-2 infection. Germline-derived CDR1 and CDR2 are WSHSY and SAAADI. Trimming cost V 4 bases and J 3 bases; bases outside gene matches: 8. The CDR3 totals 16 residues. The protocol attached unique molecular identifiers to individual cDNA molecules. TCRdb used MiXCR to reprocess the 5' RACE reads, holding one entry per CDR3 protein. The sample includes about 30,000 distinct CDR3 sequences, about 3.9% of them seen just once. Study-wide results and limits: Clonotype matching in VDJdb favored anti-spike CD8 responses and did not capture private and CD4 specificities.

What was sequenced was whole blood. The chain recombines TRBV10-2 with TRBJ2-3, with 9 bases identical to TRBD2. This receptor was taken from an adult who was a healthcare worker with PCR-confirmed SARS-CoV-2 infection or an uninfected control (not recorded which). CDR3 in DNA: TGCGCCAGCAGTGTCTTAGCGGGAGTACCTACAGATACGCAGTATTTT. This translates into CASSVLAGVPTDTQYF.